The clone carrying this TCR beta chain was counted many times. These data are taken from a study of T cells after yellow fever vaccination. TCRdb passed the 5' RACE reads through MiXCR, listing each CDR3 protein once. The sample includes roughly 50,000 distinct CDR3 sequences, roughly 7.3% seen only once; the top ten take 28%. The CDR3 has 15 residues. Germline V gene lookup returns CDR1 LNHDA and CDR2 SQIVND (reference sequence). V shed 5 bases, J shed 6 bases, and the junction held 10 bases outside the gene matches. The V call is TRBV19, the J call TRBJ2-3, with 8 bases matching TRBD2. The TCR was taken from a man aged 18 to 29 who received the YFV17D yellow fever vaccine. Sequenced here: CD8+ T cells sorted from PBMCs, sampled around 15 days after the first yellow fever vaccination. CDR3 region: CASSQLGLAADTQYF. The CDR3 nucleotides are TGTGCCAGTAGTCAACTAGGACTAGCAGCCGATACGCAGTATTTT.